This TCR beta chain was recorded in a study of blood T cell repertoires in COVID-19. Across the whole study: Collection of acute and convalescent COVID-19 samples took place in the United States, Italy and Spain. Nucleic acid was either cDNA or gDNA, and it came from T cells, B-cell-depleted T cells, or PBMCs.

As handled by the study authors: The assay estimated nucleated cells by amplifying reference gene primers. Some clones are missing from TCRdb's copy, which holds only in-frame ones; the method was immunoSEQ multiplex PCR. V and J calls plus clone size are reproduced from that table; the DNA served to infer D and trimming. This table holds 250,000 to 300,000 clones, 80% to 85% found once. With 5 bases removed from V and 5 bases from J, the gap between germline ends came to 14 bases. The CDR3 consists of 14 residues. Germline loops: CDR1 LGHDT, CDR2 YNNKEL (reference sequence). The sample was peripheral blood. The origin of this receptor is a man in his 60s with acute or convalescent COVID-19. V is TRBV3-1 (or the pseudogene TRBV3-2) and J is TRBJ2-3; TRBD2 might be the D (6 bases). The CDR3 region is CASSLGLSVDTQYF. CDR3 in DNA: TGTGCCAGCAGCTTGGGACTTTCGGTAGATACGCAGTATTTT.